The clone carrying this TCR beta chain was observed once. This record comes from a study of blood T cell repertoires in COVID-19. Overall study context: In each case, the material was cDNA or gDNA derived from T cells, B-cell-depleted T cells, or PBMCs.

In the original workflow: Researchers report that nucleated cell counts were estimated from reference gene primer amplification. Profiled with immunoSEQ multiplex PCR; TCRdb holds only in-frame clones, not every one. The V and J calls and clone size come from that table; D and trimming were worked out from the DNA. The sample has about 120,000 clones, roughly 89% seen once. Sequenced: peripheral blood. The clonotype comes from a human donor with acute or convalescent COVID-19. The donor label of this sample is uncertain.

Here the CDR3 reads CASSEFPTGGEGYTF. The DNA for the CDR3 is TGTGCCAGCAGTGAGTTCCCTACAGGGGGCGAGGGCTACACCTTC. The V and J genes are TRBV6-2 or TRBV6-3 and TRBJ1-2, with 9 bases identical to TRBD1. The germline V gene encodes CDR1 MNHEY and CDR2 SVGEGT. This CDR3 is 15 amino acids long. The junction had 12 bases not matched to a gene; V was cut back by 5 bases and J by 8 bases.